The 25 T cell receptor beta chains listed next were all sequenced from one sample in a study of OX40 agonist ivuxolimab in advanced cancers. The library was generated by the immunoSEQ multiplex PCR assay. TCRdb holds this immuneACCESS table with in-frame rearrangements only. Some clones are missing; in checked studies, unresolved V genes explain under half, and the rest has no known cause. Recorded for this sample are 48,000 or so clones; 75% to 85% of them occurred a single time. The ten biggest clones cover 1.2% of the sample. The sequences come from CD4+ or CD8+ T cells sorted from blood, collected in a trial of the OX40 agonist ivuxolimab. The receptors stem from an adult with an advanced solid tumor such as melanoma, head and neck, liver or kidney cancer.

The V and J genes are TRBV6-5 and TRBJ1-2, with 7 bases fitting TRBD1. Germline assignment: CDR1 MNHEY and CDR2 SVGAGI. The CDR3 has 15 amino acids. Trimming removed 6 bases from V and 4 bases from J; junction bases left unmatched: 11. As DNA, the CDR3 is TGTGCCAGCAGGCCGACAGGGCCCGCTATCTATGGCTACACCTTC. This encodes CASRPTGPAIYGYTF.

This clone was detected only a few times. The V gene is TRBV5-1, the J gene TRBJ1-2, with D perhaps TRBD1 (6 bases). This CDR3 has 16 residues. Trimming took off 0 bases at V and 7 bases at J, with 19 bases between the two ends. CDR1 is SGHRS and CDR2 is YFSETQ in the germline V gene. The CDR3 DNA follows: TGCGCCAGCAGCTTGGTTCAGGAGGGGGGCAGGAGTGGCTACACCTTC. This codes for CASSLVQEGGRSGYTF.

The V call is TRBV6-1, the J call TRBJ2-7, with 11 nucleotides matching TRBD1. Germline trimming cut 7 bases from V and 0 bases from J; bases unmatched to any gene: 5. The CDR3 is 15 residues long. Per germline, CDR1 MNHNS and CDR2 SASEGT. CDR3 in DNA: TGTGCCAGCAAGGACAGGGGGCACAGCTCCTACGAGCAGTACTTC. Amino acid sequence: CASKDRGHSSYEQYF.

V gene TRBV5-1 combines with J gene TRBJ2-7; TRBD2 matches 7 bases. The CDR3 is made up of 13 amino acids. The V segment lost 0 bases and the J segment 6 bases; nucleotides outside the gene matches: 3. Germline CDR1 and CDR2: SGHRS and YFSETQ. The DNA for the CDR3 is TGCGCCAGCAGCTTGGCCGGGGGGACCGAGCAGTACTTC. Its protein product is CASSLAGGTEQYF.

The chain recombines TRBV29-1 with TRBJ1-3; 8 nucleotides line up with TRBD1. V lost 6 bases to trimming and J lost 8 bases; unmatched junction nucleotides: 6. The CDR3 totals 12 residues. Germline lookup yields CDR1 SQVTM and CDR2 ANQGSEA. Here the CDR3 reads CSVTDRADTIYF. CDR3 coding DNA: TGCAGCGTGACGGACAGGGCGGACACCATATATTTT.

The genes are TRBV15 and TRBJ2-1; D may be TRBD1 or TRBD2 (6 bases each). Deletions cut 3 bases from V and 2 bases from J, with 14 bases between. The CDR3 consists of 16 residues. Germline V CDR1 and CDR2: LNHNV, YYDKDF (reference sequence). In DNA, the CDR3 is TGTGCCACCAGCAGCGGAGGAGGGGGAACCTACAATGAGCAGTTCTTC. This encodes CATSSGGGGTYNEQFF.

The chain combines TRBV18 with TRBJ2-1; 13 positions match TRBD2. J was trimmed by 4 bases and V by 5 bases; bases with no gene match: 8. The CDR3 extends over 17 amino acids. CDR1 and CDR2 (germline): KGHSH, LQKENI. The CDR3 DNA reads as TGTGCCAGCTCAGTTCGGACTAGCGGGGGCTATTACAATGAGCAGTTCTTC. Protein sequence: CASSVRTSGGYYNEQFF.

The chain couples TRBV9 to TRBJ2-1; 9 bases are a match to TRBD2. V lost 4 bases, J lost 7 bases, and 6 bases stayed unmatched. This CDR3 comprises 14 residues. Germline lookup yields CDR1 SGDLS and CDR2 YYNGEE. The chain's CDR3 is CASSLSGGGNEQFF. DNA of the CDR3: TGTGCCAGCAGCCTTAGCGGGGGAGGAAATGAGCAGTTCTTC. Variable domain in full (rest from reference TRBV9 and TRBJ2-1): DSGVTQTPKHLITATGQRVTLRCSPRSGDLSVYWYQQSLDQGLQFLIQYYNGEERAKGNILERFSAQQFPDLHSELNLSSLELGDSALYFCASSLSGGGNEQFFGPGTRLTVL.

CDR3 sequence (DNA): TGTGCCAGCAGTCAGGGGGGCCAAGAGACCCAGTACTTC. Translated: CASSQGGQETQYF. The chain uses TRBV6-1 and TRBJ2-5, with D possibly TRBD1 on 7 matching bases. CDR1 and CDR2 from the germline V gene are MNHNS and SASEGT. Trimming took off 5 bases at V and 1 base at J, with 8 bases between the two ends. This CDR3 comprises 13 residues.

The rearrangement uses TRBV11-1 and TRBJ1-1, with TRBD1 matching 7 bases. Germline V gene lookup returns CDR1 SGHAT and CDR2 FQDESV (reference sequence). V was pared by 5 bases and J by 4 bases, with 7 bases of the junction left unmatched. CDR3 size: 14 residues. The CDR3 region has the DNA TGTGCCAGCAGCAATGTCCAGGGGGGCACTGAAGCTTTCTTT. The encoded protein is CASSNVQGGTEAFF.

The table lists this clone with a count of one. CDR3 nucleotide sequence: TGTGCCAGCAGCCCAAGCCCCCTCCGGAACACTGAAGCTTTCTTT. This codes for CASSPSPLRNTEAFF. The chain has TRBV6-1 and TRBJ1-1; the D is unclear. Germline V lookup: CDR1 MNHNS, CDR2 SASEGT. The V and J ends lost 6 bases and 1 base respectively, with 15 bases between them. The length of the CDR3 is 15 residues.

The V and J genes are TRBV11-2 and TRBJ2-3; unclear D gene. CDR3 size: 14 residues. Germline V gene sequence: CDR1 SGHAT, CDR2 FQNNGV. V gave up 7 bases and J gave up 0 bases, with 11 bases separating them. The CDR3 coding sequence is TGTGCCAGCAACAAAGGAATTAGCACAGATACGCAGTATTTT. It translates to CASNKGISTDTQYF.

The V call is TRBV9, the J call TRBJ2-3; unclear D gene. The V end lost 0 bases, the J end lost 6 bases, and 11 bases lay between the germline ends. Per germline, CDR1 SGDLS and CDR2 YYNGEE. CDR3 size: 14 residues. Here the CDR3 DNA reads TGTGCCAGCAGCGTAGCGGCTTCCGGCGATACGCAGTATTTT. It translates to CASSVAASGDTQYF.

The chain links TRBV4-1 to TRBJ1-2, with 9 bases lining up with TRBD1. Germline values: CDR1 MGHRA, CDR2 YSYEKL. This CDR3 is 15 amino acids long. Trimming cost V 2 bases and J 5 bases; bases outside gene matches: 6. CDR3 nucleotides: TGCGCCAGCAGCCAAACACAGGGGGCTTTTTATGGCTACACCTTC. This gives the protein CASSQTQGAFYGYTF.

This clone was observed a few times. This chain joins TRBV5-1 and TRBJ2-3; perhaps D is TRBD1 or TRBD2 (5 bases each). This CDR3 comprises 15 residues. V was cut by 6 bases and J by 2 bases, with 16 bases left in between. The germline CDR1 and CDR2 sequences are SGHRS and YFSETQ. The CDR3 spells CASNQRGDPTDTQYF. CDR3 bases: TGCGCCAGCAACCAACGAGGGGACCCCACAGATACGCAGTATTTT. The whole variable domain, remainder taken from reference TRBV5-1 and TRBJ2-3, is KAGVTQTPRYLIKTRGQQVTLSCSPISGHRSVSWYQQTPGQGLQFLFEYFSETQRNKGNFPGRFSGRQFSNSRSEMNVSTLELGDSALYLCASNQRGDPTDTQYFGPGTRLTVL.

V is TRBV2 and J is TRBJ2-7; D remains ambiguous. CDR3 length: 11 residues. CDR1 and CDR2 from the germline V gene are SNHLY and FYNNEI. With 5 bases removed from V and 3 bases from J, the gap between germline ends came to 5 bases. The CDR3 loop reads CASSSGYEQYF. The CDR3 nucleotides read TGTGCCAGCAGTTCAGGCTACGAGCAGTACTTC.

This chain's CDR3 is CASSSPRDKETQYF. The DNA of the CDR3 is TGTGCCAGCAGCTCTCCCCGGGACAAAGAGACCCAGTACTTC. This chain links TRBV11-3 with TRBJ2-5; D may be TRBD1 (6 bases). The CDR3 contains 14 residues. Germline values: CDR1 SGHNT, CDR2 YENEEA. Trimming stripped 4 bases from V and 3 bases from J, with 12 bases between.

This chain joins TRBV18 and TRBJ1-1; tentative D call: TRBD1 (5 bases). CDR3 length equals 16 residues. Per the germline V gene, CDR1 is KGHSH and CDR2 is LQKENI. Trimming stripped 2 bases from V and 3 bases from J, with 16 bases between. CDR3 nucleotide sequence: TGTGCCAGCTCACCATTAATTGGGGGAACGGACACTGAAGCTTTCTTT. Translated: CASSPLIGGTDTEAFF. Full variable domain (remainder filled in from reference TRBV18 and TRBJ1-1): NAGVMQNPRHLVRRRGQEARLRCSPMKGHSHVYWYRQLPEEGLKFMVYLQKENIIDESGMPKERFSAEFPKEGPSILRIQQVVRGDSAAYFCASSPLIGGTDTEAFFGQGTRLTVV.

The chain carries TRBV7-9 and TRBJ1-1; 7 nucleotides agree with TRBD1. With 10 bases clipped from V and 3 bases from J, the junction kept 17 bases outside the gene matches. The CDR3 is made up of 16 amino acids. Germline CDR1 is SEHNR and CDR2 is FQNEAQ (reference sequence). CDR3 DNA: TGTGCCATCCGACGGGGCAGGGGGATTGGGGACACTGAAGCTTTCTTT. It is translated as CAIRRGRGIGDTEAFF.

The J gene is TRBJ2-3, the V gene TRBV30, with TRBD1 matching over 8 bases. CDR3 length: 13 amino acids. V was pared by 3 bases and J by 4 bases, with 3 bases of the junction left unmatched. In germline, CDR1 is GTSNPN, CDR2 SVGIG (reference sequence). CDR3 region: CAWRRQGPDTQYF. DNA for the CDR3: TGTGCCTGGAGGAGACAGGGGCCAGATACGCAGTATTTT.

V usage is TRBV5-6 and J usage is TRBJ1-6; D remains unclear. In germline, CDR1 is SGHDT, CDR2 YYEEEE. Trimming cost V 4 bases and J 3 bases, with 17 bases left between them. The CDR3 is made up of 17 amino acids. CDR3 DNA: TGTGCCAGCAGCCACGGAGGAGTGTGGATCTATAATTCACCCCTCCACTTT. Its protein is CASSHGGVWIYNSPLHF. Full variable domain (outside the CDR3, taken from reference TRBV5-6 and TRBJ1-6): DAGVTQSPTHLIKTRGQQVTLRCSPKSGHDTVSWYQQALGQGPQFIFQYYEEEERQRGNFPDRFSGHQFPNYSSELNVNALLLGDSALYLCASSHGGVWIYNSPLHFGNGTRLTVT.

The chain couples TRBV7-9 to TRBJ1-2; D unresolved. Looked up from germline, CDR1 is SEHNR and CDR2 is FQNEAQ (reference sequence). V lost 2 bases to trimming and J lost 4 bases, with 11 bases between them. CDR3 length: 14 amino acids. CDR3 protein: CASSLSRGGYGYTF. DNA for the CDR3: TGTGCCAGCAGCTTAAGCCGGGGTGGCTATGGCTACACCTTC. Together with reference TRBV7-9 and TRBJ1-2, the CDR3 gives the full variable domain: DTGVSQNPRHKITKRGQNVTFRCDPISEHNRLYWYRQTLGQGPEFLTYFQNEAQLEKSRLLSDRFSAERPKGSFSTLEIQRTEQGDSAMYLCASSLSRGGYGYTFGSGTRLTVV.

In this sample, this clone turned up a few times. The chain carries TRBV7-8 and TRBJ1-5, with a possible D match to TRBD1 (5 bases). The length of the CDR3 is 15 residues. Trimming pared 5 bases from V and 2 bases from J, leaving 13 bases between. Germline CDR1 reads SGHVS; CDR2 reads FQNEAQ. The CDR3 sequence: CASSTRGGRNQPQHF. Here the CDR3 DNA reads TGTGCCAGCAGCACCCGGGGGGGTCGCAATCAGCCCCAGCATTTT.

V is TRBV29-1 and J is TRBJ1-5; D may be TRBD1 (5 bases). Germline V CDR1 and CDR2: SQVTM, ANQGSEA. This CDR3 contains 13 residues. The germline V and J ends were trimmed by 6 bases and 6 bases, with 15 bases remaining between them. The CDR3, as DNA: TGCAGCGTGGGACCCTTGGGGGGTCAGCCCCAGCATTTT. Its translation: CSVGPLGGQPQHF.

The genes are TRBV30 and TRBJ1-1; D may be TRBD1 (6 bases). The CDR3 loop spans 13 amino acids. V dropped 1 base and J dropped 2 bases, with 8 bases sitting between them. Germline V gives CDR1 GTSNPN, CDR2 SVGIG (reference sequence). The CDR3 nucleotides read TGTGCCTGGAGTGGGACAGCAAACACTGAAGCTTTCTTT. This encodes CAWSGTANTEAFF.